The present entry profiles one T cell receptor beta chain with its context. Its antigen remains undetermined. No per-base quality is available; no much larger clone lies one base away. The Quick-DNA Microprep Kit was used to extract genomic DNA from the sorted cells. Amplification of TCRbeta DNA was done with the immunoSEQ hsTCRbeta kit, following the protocol from the manufacturer. An Illumina MiSeq instrument was used to sequence the TCRbeta libraries. The authors' pipeline ran thus. Following removal of out-of-frame sequences, 2.4 million or so distinct TCRbeta sequences were retained, with an average of roughly 62,000 per individual. Each individual was scored according to the count of over 150 previously reported CMV-associated TCRbeta sequences and the total productive distinct TCRbeta count. A beta-binomial model was reimplemented in Python, and random forests from scikit-learn, run with default parameters, were trained on data from the US cohort. Classifier performance on the Belgian cohort was summarized as median AUC with percentile confidence intervals over 10,000 bootstrap iterations. TCRdb provides this immuneACCESS table in a form limited to in-frame rearrangements. Some clones are lacking; in checked studies, under half of them reflect an unresolved V gene, and why the rest are absent is not known. Clonal size and the V and J genes are those of that table, whereas D and trimming came from the DNA. In this sample the table shows about 82,000 clones, over 80% of which occur a single time. The ten top clones hold nearly 0.8% of the sample.

The data were obtained in a study of memory CD4+ T cells and cytomegalovirus serostatus (dated by TCRdb to between 2018 and 2020). About the investigation overall: A total of some 33 healthy Belgian adults, of whom 9 were CMV seropositive and 24 were CMV seronegative, were included in the cohort. CD4+ memory TCRbeta repertoires of a Belgian cohort with known cytomegalovirus serostatus were sequenced in order to replicate a published TCR-based CMV serostatus classifier.

A FACSAria II was used to sort memory CD4+ T cells, defined as single viable CD3+CD4+CD8-CD45RO+ cells. CMV serostatus was assessed using a Roche Elecsys assay, by which serum IgG against CMV pp150, pp28, p38 and p52 was detected. Once the samples were thawed, total CD4+ T cells were enriched through positive selection using CD4 magnetic microbeads. The samples came from a separate study whose specific focus was interrogating the CD4+ T cell memory repertoire. Peripheral blood mononuclear cells were isolated and cryopreserved according to standard operating procedures, and serum was stored at -80 degrees C. Staining used CD3-PerCP (BW264/56), CD4-APC (RPA-T4), CD45RO-PE (UCHT1) and CD8-Pacific Orange (3B5) antibodies, with Sytox blue excluding non-viable cells. V is cut back by 5 bases and J by 4 bases, with 5 bases in the junction unmatched. Its CDR3 holds 14 amino acids, cysteine through phenylalanine. Only the CDR3 portion is preserved as DNA: 42 bases, with reading frame beginning at the first base. The germline V gene supplies CDR1 MDHEN and CDR2 SYDVKM.

Here is what the overall study found, with its caveats: Only CD4+CD45RO+ memory cells were sequenced, unlike the original study, which covered naive and memory CD4+ and CD8+ populations. Of roughly 170 previously reported CMV-associated TCRbeta sequences, around 70 appeared in the CD4+ memory repertoires, each in one to five individuals. The results were interpreted as suggesting that the CMV-associated TCR signature is largely present in the CD4+ memory repertoire. On the Belgian cohort, the classifier based on the original framework reached a median bootstrapped AUC of about 0.96, with a 95% CI of 0.76-1.00. CMV serostatus prediction reached a median bootstrapped AUC of roughly 0.96 with the original framework and 0.91 with a US-trained random forest.

The sequence joins TRBV28 to TRBJ1-1, with 9 bases matching TRBD1. Specimen: memory CD4+ T cells from blood. The receptor's source is an adult in good health and CMV-seronegative. This receptor has the CDR3 CASSETGGSTEAFF. The DNA reads TGTGCCAGCAGTGAGACAGGGGGGAGCACTGAAGCTTTCTTT.